These 32 T cell receptor beta chains share one sample of origin, sequenced in a study of shared clonotypes between healthy human individuals. Profiling relied on immunoSEQ multiplex PCR, and the TCRdb table lists in-frame clones only, not all of them. The sample gives millions of clones, more than 80% of which show up once; under 0.15% is in the top ten. Sequences were obtained from naive CD4+ T cells sorted from blood. Subset specified: CD45RA+ positively selected. All receptors derive from a young man in good health.

This chain joins TRBV2 and TRBJ2-3; 8 bases are a match to TRBD2. Germline values: CDR1 SNHLY, CDR2 FYNNEI. J gave up 2 bases and V 7 bases, and 8 bases lay outside the gene matches. This CDR3 is 15 amino acids long. CDR3 loop: CASTVTSGHTDTQYF. In nucleotides, the CDR3 is TGTGCCAGCACAGTAACTAGCGGACACACAGATACGCAGTATTTT.

The J gene is TRBJ2-7, the V gene TRBV7-9; D perhaps matches TRBD1 (6 bases). Germline CDR1 is SEHNR and CDR2 is FQNEAQ (reference sequence). The CDR3 runs 15 residues. The germline V and J ends were trimmed by 5 bases and 3 bases, with 17 bases remaining between them. DNA for the CDR3: TGTGCCAGCAGCCCGACTCGGACAGATAGCTACGAGCAGTACTTC. It is translated as CASSPTRTDSYEQYF.

The chain combines TRBV27 with TRBJ1-2, with D perhaps matching TRBD1 (6 bases). Deletions cut 6 bases from V and 4 bases from J, with 18 bases between. Germline CDR1 reads MNHEY; CDR2 reads SMNVEV (reference sequence). The CDR3 has 15 amino acids. Here the CDR3 reads CASSLHSQGGYGYTF. The CDR3 DNA reads as TGTGCCAGCAGCCTCCACTCACAGGGAGGCTATGGCTACACCTTC.

The chain employs TRBV7-8 and TRBJ1-1; D may be TRBD1 (6 bases). The V and J ends lost 5 bases and 7 bases respectively, with 14 bases between them. Germline CDR1 reads SGHVS; CDR2 reads FQNEAQ. The CDR3 loop spans 13 amino acids. CDR3 nucleotide sequence: TGTGCCAGCAGCCATAGACAGGTGATTGAAGCTTTCTTT. Encoded protein: CASSHRQVIEAFF.

The gene calls are TRBV7-9 and TRBJ1-6, with D perhaps TRBD1 (5 bases). V was shortened by 4 bases and J by 6 bases, with 7 bases between the two germline ends. This CDR3 has 13 amino acids. Germline V gene sequence: CDR1 SEHNR, CDR2 FQNEAQ (reference sequence). CDR3 sequence: CASSSGINSPLHF. In DNA form, the CDR3 reads TGTGCCAGCAGCTCAGGGATTAATTCACCCCTCCACTTT.

The chain couples TRBV5-4 to TRBJ2-3; 11 bases agree with TRBD2. Per the germline V gene, CDR1 is SGHNT and CDR2 is YYREEE (reference sequence). The CDR3 length is 16 residues. The J segment lost 4 bases and the V segment lost 5 bases, leaving 9 bases of the junction unmatched. In DNA, the CDR3 is TGTGCCAGCAGATTCTCAACTAGCGGGGGCTCAGATACGCAGTATTTT. Translated: CASRFSTSGGSDTQYF.

This clone occurred once. The V and J genes are TRBV27 and TRBJ2-3; a possible D gene is TRBD2 (6 bases). V was shortened by 6 bases and J by 4 bases, with 17 bases between the two germline ends. The V gene's germline CDR1 is MNHEY and CDR2 SMNVEV (reference sequence). CDR3 length equals 15 residues. As DNA, the CDR3 is TGTGCCAGCAGACCTGGGACTCAGGCCCCAGATACGCAGTATTTT. It codes for CASRPGTQAPDTQYF.

The V gene is TRBV19, the J gene TRBJ1-3, with 7 bases fitting TRBD1. The CDR3 loop spans 14 amino acids. After removal of 8 bases from V and 0 bases from J, the junction contained 4 bases not matched to a gene. CDR1 is LNHDA and CDR2 is SQIVND in the germline V gene (reference sequence). CDR3 sequence (DNA): TGTGCCAGTGGACAGGTCGGCTCTGGAAACACCATATATTTT. It yields the protein CASGQVGSGNTIYF.

This clone was counted between two and nine times. The gene calls are TRBV5-1 and TRBJ1-1, with a weak D call TRBD1 (5 bases). Germline CDR1 is SGHRS and CDR2 is YFSETQ. Deletions cut 2 bases from V and 4 bases from J, with 12 bases between. The CDR3 has 14 residues. CDR3 protein: CASSFLGAGTEAFF. CDR3 in DNA: TGCGCCAGCAGCTTCCTCGGGGCGGGCACTGAAGCTTTCTTT.

The genes are TRBV19 and TRBJ2-7, with D possibly being TRBD2 (5 bases). Between the trimmed V and J ends, which lost 2 bases and 2 bases, there was a span of 10 bases. Germline V CDR1 and CDR2: LNHDA, SQIVND (reference sequence). This CDR3 has 14 residues. DNA of the CDR3: TGTGCCAGTAGTATAACCGGGAAACCCTACGAGCAGTACTTC. It translates to CASSITGKPYEQYF. Together with reference TRBV19 and TRBJ2-7, the CDR3 gives the full variable domain: DGGITQSPKYLFRKEGQNVTLSCEQNLNHDAMYWYRQDPGQGLRLIYYSQIVNDFQKGDIAEGYSVSREKKESFPLTVTSAQKNPTAFYLCASSITGKPYEQYFGPGTRLTVT.

On this clone itself: Other DNA sequences in the same sample also yield this CDR3. The chain combines TRBV5-1 with TRBJ1-4; a weak D match, TRBD1 (5 bases). The CDR3 has 15 residues. V was trimmed by 3 bases and J by 5 bases, leaving 14 bases between them. The germline CDR1 and CDR2 sequences are SGHRS and YFSETQ. Here the CDR3 DNA reads TGCGCCAGCAGCTGGGGCCGAGCGGCCAATGAAAAACTGTTTTTT. As protein: CASSWGRAANEKLFF.

The genes are TRBV10-1 and TRBJ2-3; perhaps TRBD1 as D (5 bases). V was cut by 4 bases and J by 4 bases, with 12 bases left in between. Germline assignment: CDR1 WNHNN and CDR2 SYGVQD (reference sequence). CDR3 length equals 14 residues. CDR3 protein: CASSGRQRSDTQYF. In DNA form, the CDR3 reads TGCGCCAGCAGTGGTAGACAGCGTTCAGATACGCAGTATTTT.

V and J are TRBV9 and TRBJ2-3; D is undetermined. Germline CDR1 reads SGDLS; CDR2 reads YYNGEE. Trimming stripped 0 bases from V and 2 bases from J, with 10 bases between. This CDR3 contains 15 residues. Written as DNA, the CDR3 is TGTGCCAGCAGCGTAGGTTCCAGCCTCACAGATACGCAGTATTTT. This translates into CASSVGSSLTDTQYF.

The rearrangement uses TRBV19 and TRBJ1-1, with no clear D. V gave up 4 bases and J gave up 0 bases, with 9 bases separating them. Germline V gene sequence: CDR1 LNHDA, CDR2 SQIVND (reference sequence). The CDR3 has 14 residues. The DNA for the CDR3 is TGTGCCAGTAGTAGGAGTGAAGTGAACACTGAAGCTTTCTTT. This gives the protein CASSRSEVNTEAFF. The full variable domain, in which reference TRBV19 and TRBJ1-1 provide the parts outside the CDR3, is DGGITQSPKYLFRKEGQNVTLSCEQNLNHDAMYWYRQDPGQGLRLIYYSQIVNDFQKGDIAEGYSVSREKKESFPLTVTSAQKNPTAFYLCASSRSEVNTEAFFGQGTRLTVV.

The chain recombines TRBV9 with TRBJ1-1; D perhaps matches TRBD1 (6 bases). The CDR3 has 13 amino acids. The germline V and J ends were trimmed by 4 bases and 3 bases, with 10 bases remaining between them. CDR1 is SGDLS, CDR2 YYNGEE, per germline. The CDR3 here is CASSLEGDTEAFF. For the CDR3, the DNA is TGTGCCAGCAGCTTGGAGGGGGACACTGAAGCTTTCTTT.

The genes are TRBV5-1 and TRBJ2-7; 12 nucleotides align to TRBD1. The CDR3 extends over 17 amino acids. CDR1 and CDR2 (germline): SGHRS, YFSETQ. Trimming at V came to 3 bases and at J to 6 bases, leaving 13 bases not matched to a gene. For the CDR3, the DNA is TGCGCCAGCAGCTCGAAACCGCCCGGGACAGGGGGCTCCGAGCAGTACTTC. This sequence encodes CASSSKPPGTGGSEQYF. Drawing the rest from reference TRBV5-1 and TRBJ2-7, the complete variable domain is KAGVTQTPRYLIKTRGQQVTLSCSPISGHRSVSWYQQTPGQGLQFLFEYFSETQRNKGNFPGRFSGRQFSNSRSEMNVSTLELGDSALYLCASSSKPPGTGGSEQYFGPGTRLTVT.

The V call is TRBV4-1, the J call TRBJ1-1; 8 bases line up with TRBD1. This CDR3 is built from 15 residues. Germline V gene lookup returns CDR1 MGHRA and CDR2 YSYEKL. The V segment lost 5 bases and the J segment 6 bases; nucleotides outside the gene matches: 11. The CDR3 here is CASSNPGQARPEAFF. The CDR3 DNA follows: TGCGCCAGCAGCAACCCGGGACAGGCTCGTCCTGAAGCTTTCTTT.

For this clone: This sample also contains other DNA sequences that code for the same CDR3. The chain is built from TRBV9 and TRBJ2-1; 12 positions match TRBD2. J was trimmed by 4 bases and V by 0 bases; bases with no gene match: 5. Germline V gene lookup returns CDR1 SGDLS and CDR2 YYNGEE. CDR3 length: 17 residues. The CDR3 DNA is TGTGCCAGCAGCGTAGAACTAGCGGGGGGCAGGTACAATGAGCAGTTCTTC. This sequence encodes CASSVELAGGRYNEQFF.

The chain couples TRBV5-4 to TRBJ2-7; D perhaps matches TRBD2 (6 bases). The CDR3 is 15 residues long. The V gene's germline CDR1 is SGHNT and CDR2 YYREEE (reference sequence). Deletions cut 4 bases from V and 0 bases from J, with 14 bases between. CDR3 bases: TGTGCCAGCAGCGGAGGGCATTCAAGCTCCTACGAGCAGTACTTC. It is translated as CASSGGHSSSYEQYF.

This rearrangement joins TRBV5-1 to TRBJ2-7; tentative D call: TRBD1 (5 bases). Deletions cut 0 bases from V and 3 bases from J, with 10 bases between. From germline, CDR1 is SGHRS and CDR2 YFSETQ. The CDR3 is 14 amino acids. This chain's CDR3 is CASSLEGWGYEQYF. The CDR3 DNA is TGCGCCAGCAGCTTGGAGGGGTGGGGCTACGAGCAGTACTTC.

The V gene is TRBV29-1, the J gene TRBJ2-7; D perhaps matches TRBD1 (6 bases). Trimming shortened V by 8 bases and J by 2 bases, and 22 bases separated the two germline ends. The CDR3 runs to 15 residues. CDR1 is SQVTM, CDR2 ANQGSEA, per germline. The CDR3 protein is CSSLLLTGKAYEQYF. CDR3 in DNA: TGCAGCTCGCTCCTTCTTACAGGGAAGGCCTACGAGCAGTACTTC.

J is TRBJ1-2 and V is TRBV2; D might be TRBD1 (6 bases). The CDR3 spans 15 residues. The germline V gene has CDR1 SNHLY and CDR2 FYNNEI. Trimming shortened V by 6 bases and J by 6 bases, and 20 bases separated the two germline ends. The CDR3 is CASSLYTQGYNGYTF. The CDR3 region has the DNA TGTGCCAGCAGCCTTTACACCCAGGGGTATAATGGCTACACCTTC.

The table lists this clone with a few counts. The genes are TRBV5-4 and TRBJ1-5; D gene uncertain. The V end was cut by 0 bases, the J end by 5 bases, with 9 bases between. CDR1 is SGHNT, CDR2 YYREEE, per germline (reference sequence). The CDR3 consists of 14 residues. The CDR3 spells CASSLAGGDQPQHF. The CDR3 bases are TGTGCCAGCAGCTTGGCAGGAGGTGATCAGCCCCAGCATTTT.

V is TRBV6-5 and J is TRBJ2-7, with D perhaps TRBD2 (6 bases). V was shortened by 7 bases and J by 3 bases, with 19 bases between the two germline ends. CDR3 length equals 15 residues. CDR1 and CDR2 from the germline V gene are MNHEY and SVGAGI. As DNA, the CDR3 is TGTGCCAGCAAGAGTGGGTTAACGGGAGACTACGAGCAGTACTTC. Translation: CASKSGLTGDYEQYF.

Here the CDR3 reads CASSLRADTQYF. The CDR3, as DNA: TGTGCCAGCAGCTTACGAGCAGATACGCAGTATTTT. The rearrangement links TRBV7-2 to TRBJ2-3; D uncertain. The CDR3 extends over 12 amino acids. The germline CDR1 and CDR2 sequences are SGHTA and FQGNSA. V was shortened by 2 bases and J by 4 bases, with 4 bases between the two germline ends.

Comment on this clone: This same CDR3 is encoded by further DNA sequences in the sample. The chain joins TRBV7-9 to TRBJ1-1, with a possible D match to TRBD1 (5 bases). V shed 1 base and J shed 0 bases, with 9 bases lying between them. Germline V lookup: CDR1 SEHNR, CDR2 FQNEAQ (reference sequence). This CDR3 spans 15 amino acids. The CDR3 coding sequence is TGTGCCAGCAGCTTAGGGAGGGGACTGAACACTGAAGCTTTCTTT. This translates into CASSLGRGLNTEAFF.

The rearrangement joins TRBV27 to TRBJ2-7; TRBD1 agrees at 9 bases. The V gene end was trimmed by 5 bases and the J gene end by 3 bases; junction bases not matched to a gene: 8. This CDR3 is built from 15 residues. Looked up from germline, CDR1 is MNHEY and CDR2 is SMNVEV (reference sequence). In DNA, the CDR3 is TGTGCCAGCAGTCTCAATCGGGACAGGGACTACGAGCAGTACTTC. Protein sequence: CASSLNRDRDYEQYF.

J is TRBJ1-1 and V is TRBV15, with no clear D. The CDR3 has 12 residues. CDR1 is LNHNV, CDR2 YYDKDF, per germline (reference sequence). V dropped 5 bases and J dropped 0 bases, with 4 bases sitting between them. CDR3 nucleotides: TGTGCCACCAGCTTGATGAACACTGAAGCTTTCTTT. This gives the protein CATSLMNTEAFF.

The chain recombines TRBV10-3 with TRBJ2-3; D is tentatively TRBD1 or TRBD2 (5 bases each). V was cut by 2 bases and J by 0 bases, with 12 bases left in between. Germline CDR1 ENHRY, CDR2 SYGVKD. This CDR3 spans 16 amino acids. The DNA of the CDR3 is TGTGCCATCAGTGAGGTCCAGGGCGGGAGCACAGATACGCAGTATTTT. This translates into CAISEVQGGSTDTQYF.

The rearrangement links TRBV11-3 to TRBJ2-3; D is undetermined. Germline V gives CDR1 SGHNT, CDR2 YENEEA. Trimming shortened V by 0 bases and J by 1 base, and 8 bases separated the two germline ends. The CDR3 has 15 amino acids. CDR3 in DNA: TGTGCCAGCAGCTTAGAAGGTCAACGCACAGATACGCAGTATTTT. Protein sequence: CASSLEGQRTDTQYF.

The genes are TRBV19 and TRBJ2-5, with 12 positions matching TRBD2. V shed 4 bases and J 2 bases; nucleotides not matched to a gene: 8. This CDR3 region has 17 residues. Germline CDR1 reads LNHDA; CDR2 reads SQIVND (reference sequence). DNA of the CDR3: TGTGCCAGTAGTACCTTGATGACTAGCGGGAGACAAGAGACCCAGTACTTC. This gives the protein CASSTLMTSGRQETQYF.

This chain links TRBV5-1 with TRBJ2-7; no clear D. The germline V gene has CDR1 SGHRS and CDR2 YFSETQ. Trimming left V 0 bases short and J 3 bases short, with 7 bases between. This CDR3 region has 13 residues. The CDR3 protein is CASSLAHNYEQYF. The CDR3 DNA reads as TGCGCCAGCAGCTTGGCGCATAACTACGAGCAGTACTTC.